This TCR beta chain came from a study of regulatory T cells in long-lasting Graves disease. The time point was: newly diagnosed GD, antithyroid drugs for less than 3 months. Following extraction of RNA from PBMCs, that RNA was used to make the TCR library. Patients were enrolled at an endocrinology department in Xi'an, China. Broader study findings: Sharing of public clonotypes was greater in persistent patients (2,741) than in new patients (more than 900). The TCR repertoire of persistent Graves' patients was less diverse than that of newly diagnosed ones.

A few counts support this clonotype. Antigen: not known. Germline CDR1 and CDR2: SGHDT and YYEEEE. V lost 7 bases and J lost 5, with 12 bases in between. The CDR3 has 13 amino acids. Libraries of TCR beta came from iRepertoire HTBI primers plus Arm-PCR of CDR3 regions. TCRdb processed the multiplex PCR reads anew with MiXCR; each CDR3 protein has one entry. The sample shows about 470,000 distinct CDR3 sequences, about 16% of them seen only once. The same sample was also used in a study of T cells in Graves' hyperthyroidism and ophthalmopathy. That work states: With the HTBI primer set, the TCR CDR3 went through a first round of RT-PCR.

This clonotype was obtained from a woman aged 25 to 39 with Graves disease. Sequencing used peripheral blood mononuclear cells (PBMCs), obtained at new diagnosis, from a patient treated with antithyroid drugs. The chain carries TRBV5-6 and TRBJ1-4, with D perhaps matching TRBD1 (5 bases). The CDR3 protein is CASGQGLNEKLFF. As DNA, the CDR3 is TGTGCCAGCGGCCAGGGACTGAATGAAAAACTGTTTTTT.